A single sample gave rise to the 28 T cell receptor beta chains below, sequenced in a study of blood T cells in healthy people across ages. For the second PCR, which ran for roughly 6 to 12 cycles, a sample-barcoded 5' primer and a J-beta primer mix were used. MiXCR, run by TCRdb on the 5' RACE reads, gives a single entry per CDR3 protein. The data hold nearly 800,000 distinct CDR3 sequences, with 56% observed a single time. The specimen was blood. Receptors were obtained from a man aged 35 to 55 in good health.

This chain connects TRBV6-5 to TRBJ2-4; 11 nucleotides align to TRBD2. The J call is uncertain, as TRBJ2-7 better fits the DNA end. Germline V gene sequence: CDR1 MNHEY, CDR2 SVGAGI. There are 15 residues in the CDR3. The CDR3 nucleotides are TGTGCCAGCAACAAACTAGCGGGAGAAACCTACGAGCAGTACTTC. As protein: CASNKLAGETYEQYF.

The gene calls are TRBV28 and TRBJ2-7; a possible D gene is TRBD2 (6 bases). The CDR3 sequence is 16 residues long. Trimming cost V 6 bases and J 0 bases, with 18 bases left between them. The V gene's germline CDR1 is MDHEN and CDR2 SYDVKM. For the CDR3, the DNA is TGTGCCAGCAGCCCCCCTAGCGCCCGGAGCTCCTACGAGCAGTACTTC. This translates into CASSPPSARSSYEQYF.

Points on this clonotype: The germline gene is not matched at one end of the junction; a read error may be the cause. V usage is TRBV6-1 and J usage is TRBJ1-1, with D possibly matching TRBD1 (5 bases). Germline V gives CDR1 MNHNS, CDR2 SASEGT. The CDR3 length is 13 residues. The CDR3 nucleotides read TGCGCCAGCAGTGAAGACAGCCACACTGAAGCTTTCTTT. Translating gives CASSEDSHTEAFF.

This chain connects TRBV27 to TRBJ2-4, with a tentative D call TRBD2 (6 bases). The assigned J gene may be wrong: the sequence end matches TRBJ2-7 better. There are 15 residues in the CDR3. Germline CDR1 reads MNHEY; CDR2 reads SMNVEV (reference sequence). The CDR3 DNA reads as TGTGCCAGCACTCAAGGGCGAGCGGGCTCCGGCGAGCAGTACTTC. This codes for CASTQGRAGSGEQYF.

This chain links TRBV28 with TRBJ2-5; D not resolved. Looked up from germline, CDR1 is MDHEN and CDR2 is SYDVKM. Trimming shortened V by 3 bases and J by 1 base, and 9 bases separated the two germline ends. This CDR3 contains 14 residues. CDR3 amino acids: CASSFQVVQETQYF. In DNA, the CDR3 is TGTGCCAGCAGTTTTCAAGTCGTCCAAGAGACCCAGTACTTC.

This rearrangement joins TRBV24-1 to TRBJ2-7; 11 bases are a match to TRBD1. The tail of the sequence fits TRBJ2-5 better, so the J call may be wrong. Per the germline V gene, CDR1 is KGHDR and CDR2 is SFDVKD. This CDR3 has 17 amino acids. CDR3: CATSDLGQGALGETQYF. The CDR3 region has the DNA TGTGCCACCAGTGATTTAGGACAGGGGGCGTTGGGAGAGACCCAGTACTTC.

V is TRBV21-1 and J is TRBJ2-4; TRBD1 is the table's D call and was not checked against the DNA. TRBV21-1 is a recognized pseudogene. The CDR3 contains 16 residues. The chain's CDR3 is CASSKGVGLAKNIQYF. CDR3 coding DNA: TGTGCCAGCAGCAAGGGCGTAGGCTTAGCCAAAAACATTCAGTACTTC.

The chain combines TRBV6-6 with TRBJ2-1; 9 nucleotides match TRBD1. The germline CDR1 and CDR2 sequences are MNHNY and SVGAGI (reference sequence). J was trimmed by 8 bases and V by 5 bases; bases with no gene match: 7. The CDR3 contains 14 residues. The CDR3: CASSRDRVKDEQFF. The DNA for the CDR3 is TGTGCCAGCAGTCGGGACAGGGTCAAGGATGAGCAGTTCTTC.

The chain combines TRBV4-2 with TRBJ1-1; D gene unclear. The CDR3 is 15 residues long. In germline, CDR1 is LGHNA, CDR2 YNFKEQ. The V end was cut by 1 base, the J end by 1 base, with 10 bases between. The CDR3, as DNA: TGTGCCAGCAGCCAAGCGGGGAACTCGAACACTGAAGCTTTCTTT. Translated, it gives CASSQAGNSNTEAFF.

The chain uses TRBV5-1 and TRBJ2-1; D remains ambiguous. The better agreement between TRBJ2-7 and the DNA end casts doubt on the J call. Germline assignment: CDR1 SGHRS and CDR2 YFSETQ. The CDR3 contains 13 residues. DNA for the CDR3: TGCGCCAGCAGCTTGTACAGCTACAATGAGCAGTACTTC. Residues: CASSLYSYNEQYF.

To note about this clonotype: A much larger clone differs by one base, so this may be a read error. V usage is TRBV29-1 and J usage is TRBJ2-1, with 8 bases lining up with TRBD2. This CDR3 is built from 13 residues. CDR1 SQVTM and CDR2 ANQGSEA come from the germline V gene. The CDR3 DNA reads TGCAGCGTTATGAAGCGGGAGTGGGATGAGCGGTTCTTC. As protein: CSVMKREWDERFF.

The V gene is TRBV4-1, the J gene TRBJ1-4; 7 bases align to TRBD1. This CDR3 is 15 amino acids long. CDR1 is MGHRA and CDR2 is YSYEKL in the germline V gene. The junction had 5 bases not matched to a gene; V was cut back by 2 bases and J by 5 bases. CDR3 nucleotides: TGCGCCAGCAGCCAACTGACAGGGCCCAATGAAAAACTGTTTTTT. It is translated as CASSQLTGPNEKLFF.

The chain joins TRBV9 to TRBJ2-5; the D gene is possibly TRBD1 (5 bases). This CDR3 contains 14 residues. V lost 1 base and J lost 1, with 8 bases in between. Germline-derived CDR1 and CDR2 are SGDLS and YYNGEE. The CDR3 loop reads CASSVRQPQETQYF. As DNA, the CDR3 is TGTGCCAGCAGCGTAAGACAGCCCCAAGAGACCCAGTACTTC.

V is TRBV29-1 and J is TRBJ2-1; TRBD2 might be the D (6 bases). With 6 bases removed from V and 0 bases from J, the gap between germline ends came to 27 bases. Germline V CDR1 and CDR2: SQVTM, ANQGSEA. CDR3 length equals 19 residues. The CDR3 DNA reads TGCAGCGTGGGGTCTCCGGTAGCGGCGCCGAGTACCTCCTACAATGAGCAGTTCTTC. It is translated as CSVGSPVAAPSTSYNEQFF.

The chain's CDR3 is CASSLDGQQEQYF. CDR3 in DNA: TGTGCCAGCAGCTTAGATGGACAGCAAGAGCAGTACTTC. V and J are TRBV7-9 and TRBJ2-5, with TRBD1 as a possible D gene (6 bases). The CDR3 loop spans 13 amino acids. Looked up from germline, CDR1 is SEHNR and CDR2 is FQNEAQ (reference sequence). Trimming removed 1 base at V and 11 bases at J, with 14 bases between.

V usage is TRBV20-1 and J usage is TRBJ2-4; 10 nucleotides match TRBD2. Germline values: CDR1 DFQATT, CDR2 SNEGSKA (reference sequence). V gave up 6 bases and J gave up 13 bases; unmatched junction bases: 15. This CDR3 has 14 amino acids. The CDR3 DNA reads as TGCAGTGCCAAGACTACTAGCGGGATGGTGGGGCAGTACTTC. This encodes CSAKTTSGMVGQYF.

The V gene is TRBV20-1, the J gene TRBJ1-2, with D perhaps TRBD1 (5 bases). Looked up from germline, CDR1 is DFQATT and CDR2 is SNEGSKA (reference sequence). This CDR3 region has 13 residues. The V end was cut by 1 base, the J end by 6 bases, with 12 bases between. Here the CDR3 reads CSARVLGVDGYTF. CDR3 nucleotide sequence: TGCAGTGCTAGAGTACTAGGGGTGGATGGCTACACCTTC.

The chain links TRBV20-1 to TRBJ2-3; 12 nucleotides match TRBD2. Unmatched junction bases numbered 16, after V lost 5 bases and J lost 4 bases. CDR3 length: 18 amino acids. CDR1 DFQATT and CDR2 SNEGSKA come from the germline V gene (reference sequence). CDR3 sequence reads: CSASSPGLAGGPSDTQYF. The CDR3 DNA sequence: TGCAGTGCTTCCTCCCCGGGCCTAGCGGGAGGGCCTTCAGATACGCAGTATTTT.

This clonotype was found a few times. The CDR3 DNA reads TGTGCCAGCAGTTTTTGGGGGGCTGGGGCCAACGTCCTGACTTTC. It codes for CASSFWGAGANVLTF. V usage is TRBV12-3 or TRBV12-4 and J usage is TRBJ2-6; maybe TRBD2 (6 bases). The CDR3 contains 15 residues. V was trimmed by 3 bases and J by 2 bases, leaving 8 bases between them.

J is TRBJ2-3 and V is TRBV7-3; weak D call: TRBD1 (5 bases). This CDR3 comprises 15 residues. Between the trimmed V and J ends, which lost 1 base and 6 bases, there was a span of 14 bases. Germline-derived CDR1 and CDR2 are SGHTA and FQGTGA. The CDR3 DNA reads TGTGCCAGCAGCTTAAGGGGCCTCTCCGAGGATACGCAGTATTTT. Encoded protein: CASSLRGLSEDTQYF.

This clonotype showed up just a few times. This chain links TRBV9 with TRBJ2-1, with 9 bases lining up with TRBD1. Losses at the gene ends were 3 bases for V and 4 bases for J; bases not matched to a gene: 11. This CDR3 contains 17 residues. The V gene's germline CDR1 is SGDLS and CDR2 YYNGEE. In DNA, the CDR3 is TGTGCCAGCAGCGCGGGTACCGGGACAGGGTTATACAATGAGCAGTTCTTC. It is translated as CASSAGTGTGLYNEQFF.

V is TRBV20-1 and J is TRBJ2-4, with 10 positions matching TRBD2. Germline V CDR1 and CDR2: DFQATT, SNEGSKA (reference sequence). CDR3 length equals 16 residues. Trimming removed 1 base from V and 4 bases from J; junction bases left unmatched: 7. CDR3 in amino acids: CSARAERGGVKNIQYF. CDR3 sequence (DNA): TGCAGTGCTAGAGCGGAGCGGGGGGGCGTGAAAAACATTCAGTACTTC.

This clonotype has just a few counts. The CDR3 bases are TGTGCCAGCAGCCGAGGGGGGTCCTCAGATACGCAGTATTTT. Translated, it gives CASSRGGSSDTQYF. The J gene is TRBJ2-3, the V gene TRBV7-9; D possibly matches TRBD1 or TRBD2 (6 bases each). V shed 5 bases and J shed 4 bases, with 13 bases lying between them. Germline V gene lookup returns CDR1 SEHNR and CDR2 FQNEAQ (reference sequence). The CDR3 has 14 amino acids. Complete variable domain (other parts from reference TRBV7-9 and TRBJ2-3): DTGVSQNPRHKITKRGQNVTFRCDPISEHNRLYWYRQTLGQGPEFLTYFQNEAQLEKSRLLSDRFSAERPKGSFSTLEIQRTEQGDSAMYLCASSRGGSSDTQYFGPGTRLTVL.

This clonotype was detected only once. The junction differs from germline at one of its ends, possibly a read error. This chain links TRBV12-3 or TRBV12-4 with TRBJ1-1; tentative D call: TRBD1 (5 bases). The CDR3 totals 15 residues. The CDR3 DNA reads as TGTGCCAGCAGTTTTGGGCGTGGGGGGAACACCGAAGCTTTCTTT. Residues: CASSFGRGGNTEAFF.

J is TRBJ2-3 and V is TRBV9, with D uncertain. Trimming removed 1 base from V and 2 bases from J, with 8 bases in between. This CDR3 has 14 amino acids. CDR1 is SGDLS, CDR2 YYNGEE, per germline. The CDR3 loop reads CASSVFSVTDTQYF. The CDR3 nucleotides are TGTGCCAGCAGCGTATTTTCTGTCACAGATACGCAGTATTTT.

This clonotype was detected only a few times. The chain carries TRBV11-2 and TRBJ1-2; D might be TRBD1 (5 bases). Germline V lookup: CDR1 SGHAT, CDR2 FQNNGV. V lost 1 base and J 6 bases, leaving 15 bases between the germline ends. The CDR3 is made up of 15 amino acids. CDR3 amino acids: CASSLGPSGFDGYTF. DNA of the CDR3: TGTGCCAGCAGCTTAGGGCCCTCAGGGTTCGATGGCTACACCTTC.

The genes are TRBV29-1 and TRBJ2-3, with unresolved D. The CDR3 covers 10 residues. The V end was cut by 5 bases, the J end by 8 bases, with 8 bases between. Looked up from germline, CDR1 is SQVTM and CDR2 is ANQGSEA. CDR3 region: CSVSRSTQYF. The CDR3 DNA follows: TGCAGCGTTAGCCGTTCTACGCAGTATTTT.

This clonotype was detected once. The V and J genes are TRBV7-2 and TRBJ1-2, with TRBD1 matching 8 bases. The CDR3 totals 17 residues. Germline CDR1 SGHTA, CDR2 FQGNSA. The ends lost 1 base at V and 3 bases at J; junction bases unmatched: 10. The CDR3 loop is CASSLGGQAHLDYGYTF. The DNA for the CDR3 is TGTGCCAGCAGCTTAGGGGGACAGGCGCATTTGGACTATGGCTACACCTTC. Full variable domain (remainder filled in from reference TRBV7-2 and TRBJ1-2): GAGVSQSPSNKVTEKGKDVELRCDPISGHTALYWYRQSLGQGLEFLIYFQGNSAPDKSGLPSDRFSAERTGGSVSTLTIQRTQQEDSAVYLCASSLGGQAHLDYGYTFGSGTRLTVV.